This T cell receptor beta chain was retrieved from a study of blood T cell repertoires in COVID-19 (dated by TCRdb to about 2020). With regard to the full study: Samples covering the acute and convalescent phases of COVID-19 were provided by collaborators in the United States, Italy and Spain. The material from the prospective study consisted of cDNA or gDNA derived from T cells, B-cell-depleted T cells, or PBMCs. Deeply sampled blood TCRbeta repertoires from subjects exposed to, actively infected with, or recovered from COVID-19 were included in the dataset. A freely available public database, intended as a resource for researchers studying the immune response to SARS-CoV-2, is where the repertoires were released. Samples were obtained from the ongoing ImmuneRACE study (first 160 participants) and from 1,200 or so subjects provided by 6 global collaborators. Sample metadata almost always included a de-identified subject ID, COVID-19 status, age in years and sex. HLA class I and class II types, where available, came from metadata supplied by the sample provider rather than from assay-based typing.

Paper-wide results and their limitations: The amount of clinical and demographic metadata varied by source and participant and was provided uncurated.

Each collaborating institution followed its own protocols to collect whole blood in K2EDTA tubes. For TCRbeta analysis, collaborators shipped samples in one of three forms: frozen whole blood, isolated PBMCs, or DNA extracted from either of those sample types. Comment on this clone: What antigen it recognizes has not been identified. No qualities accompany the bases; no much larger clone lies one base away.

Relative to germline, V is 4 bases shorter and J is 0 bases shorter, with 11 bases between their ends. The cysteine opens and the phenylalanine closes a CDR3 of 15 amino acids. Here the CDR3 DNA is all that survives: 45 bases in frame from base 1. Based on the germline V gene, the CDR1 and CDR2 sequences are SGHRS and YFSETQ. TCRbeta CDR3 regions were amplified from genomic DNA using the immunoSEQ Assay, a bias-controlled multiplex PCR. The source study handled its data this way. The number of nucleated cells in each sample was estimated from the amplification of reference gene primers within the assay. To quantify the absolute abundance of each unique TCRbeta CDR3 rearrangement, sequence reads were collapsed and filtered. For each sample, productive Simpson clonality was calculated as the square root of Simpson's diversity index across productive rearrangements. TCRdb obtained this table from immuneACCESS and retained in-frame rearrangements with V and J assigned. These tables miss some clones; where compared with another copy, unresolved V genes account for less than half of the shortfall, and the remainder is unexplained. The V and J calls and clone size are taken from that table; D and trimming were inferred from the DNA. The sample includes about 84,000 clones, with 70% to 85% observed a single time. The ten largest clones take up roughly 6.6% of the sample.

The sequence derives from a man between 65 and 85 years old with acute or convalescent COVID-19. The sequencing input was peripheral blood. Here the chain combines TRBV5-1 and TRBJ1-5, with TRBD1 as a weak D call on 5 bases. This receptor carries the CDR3 CASSPTGDSNQPQHF. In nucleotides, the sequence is TGCGCCAGCAGCCCTACGGGGGATAGCAATCAGCCCCAGCATTTT.